The present TCR beta chain was sequenced within a study of siplizumab effects on memory and regulatory T cells. The study, taken as a whole, reports: Fewer alloreactive sequences mapped to unstimulated CD4+ memory cells under siplizumab. There were only a minor fraction of alloreactive clones that mapped to unstimulated subsets.

The protocol was immunoSEQ multiplex PCR, while the TCRdb copy is restricted to in-frame clones and leaves out a portion. The table has about 98,000 clones, approximately 90% seen once. To note about this clone: The antigen remains unidentified.

Sequenced material: CD4+ T cells sorted from blood. The sequence was collected from a human donor in good health.

The CDR3 spells CAWSARGRRSNQPQHF. The CDR3 DNA reads TGTGCCTGGAGTGCCCGCGGCAGGAGGAGCAATCAGCCCCAGCATTTT. The chain joins TRBV30 to TRBJ1-5, with unresolved D. The CDR3 consists of 16 residues. V dropped 1 base and J dropped 1 base, with 14 bases sitting between them. CDR1 GTSNPN and CDR2 SVGIG come from the germline V gene (reference sequence).